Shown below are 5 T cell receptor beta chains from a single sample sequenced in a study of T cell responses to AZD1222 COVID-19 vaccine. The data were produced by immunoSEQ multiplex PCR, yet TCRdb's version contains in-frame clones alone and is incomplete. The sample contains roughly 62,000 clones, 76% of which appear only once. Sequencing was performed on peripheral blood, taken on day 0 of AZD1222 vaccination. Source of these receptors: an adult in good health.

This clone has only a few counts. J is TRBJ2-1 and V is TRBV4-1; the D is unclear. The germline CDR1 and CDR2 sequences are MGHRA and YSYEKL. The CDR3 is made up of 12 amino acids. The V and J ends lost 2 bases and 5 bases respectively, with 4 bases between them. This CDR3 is CASSQLNNEQFF. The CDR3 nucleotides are TGCGCCAGCAGCCAACTTAACAATGAGCAGTTCTTC.

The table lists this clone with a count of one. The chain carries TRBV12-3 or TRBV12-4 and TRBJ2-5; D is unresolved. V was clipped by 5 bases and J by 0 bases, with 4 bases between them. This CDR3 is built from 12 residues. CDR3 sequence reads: CASSINQETQYF. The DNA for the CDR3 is TGTGCCAGCAGTATAAACCAAGAGACCCAGTACTTC.

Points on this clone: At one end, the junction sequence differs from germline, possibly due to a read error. The CDR3 coding sequence is TGCGCCAGCAGCTCGCCGGTGGACAGGCACACTGGAGCTTTCTTT. Translating gives CASSSPVDRHTGAFF. V and J are TRBV5-1 and TRBJ1-1, with TRBD1 identical over 7 bases. Germline V gene data show CDR1 as SGHRS and CDR2 as YFSETQ. This CDR3 has 15 residues. The full variable domain, its missing parts supplied by reference TRBV5-1 and TRBJ1-1, is KAGVTQTPRYLIKTRGQQVTLSCSPISGHRSVSWYQQTPGQGLQFLFEYFSETQRNKGNFPGRFSGRQFSNSRSEMNVSTLELGDSALYLCASSSPVDRHTGAFFGQGTRLTVV.

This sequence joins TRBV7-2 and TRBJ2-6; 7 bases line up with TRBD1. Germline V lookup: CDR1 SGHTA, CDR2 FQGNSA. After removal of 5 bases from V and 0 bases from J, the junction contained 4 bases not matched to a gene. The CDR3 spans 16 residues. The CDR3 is CASSRGQVSGANVLTF. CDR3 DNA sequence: TGTGCCAGCAGCAGAGGACAGGTCTCTGGGGCCAACGTCCTGACTTTC.

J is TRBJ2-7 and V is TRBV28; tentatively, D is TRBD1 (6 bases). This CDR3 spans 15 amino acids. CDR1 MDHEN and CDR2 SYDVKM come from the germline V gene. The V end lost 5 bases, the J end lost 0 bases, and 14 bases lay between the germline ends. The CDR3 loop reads CASSGFTGHSYEQYF. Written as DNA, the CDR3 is TGTGCCAGCAGTGGCTTTACAGGGCACTCCTACGAGCAGTACTTC.